These 11 T cell receptor beta chains were all obtained from the same sample, sequenced in a study of Graves' ophthalmopathy and Graves' hyperthyroidism. Scientists amplified the TCR beta CDR3 regions from RNA transcripts. First-round RT-PCR used HTBI primers; second-round multiplex PCR followed. TCRdb reprocessed the multiplex PCR reads via MiXCR and lists one record per CDR3 protein. The sample lists about 600,000 distinct CDR3 sequences; 35% to 45% were seen once. Sequenced sample: peripheral blood or thyroid tissue (not recorded which). All receptors derive from an adult man with Graves' hyperthyroidism.

The table lists this clonotype with many counts. The genes are TRBV15 and TRBJ1-1; 9 positions agree with TRBD1. The germline V gene encodes CDR1 LNHNV and CDR2 YYDKDF (reference sequence). V lost 10 bases, J lost 3 bases, and 12 bases stayed unmatched. The CDR3 extends over 15 amino acids. CDR3 nucleotides: TGTGCCATGCAACAGGGGGCGCATGAGGACACTGAAGCTTTCTTT. Amino acid sequence: CAMQQGAHEDTEAFF.

The chain is built from TRBV20-1 and TRBJ1-5, with D perhaps TRBD1 (6 bases). The CDR3 runs to 15 residues. The V and J ends lost 8 bases and 2 bases respectively, with 19 bases between them. Germline-derived CDR1 and CDR2 are DFQATT and SNEGSKA (reference sequence). The chain's CDR3 is CSLKRFGTRNQPQHF. The CDR3 region has the DNA TGCAGTTTAAAGCGATTTGGGACACGCAATCAGCCCCAGCATTTT.

This clonotype has at least ten counts. The chain is built from TRBV12-3 or TRBV12-4 and TRBJ2-7; D uncertain. The CDR3 has 14 residues. The V and J ends lost 2 bases and 1 base respectively, with 9 bases between them. The CDR3 nucleotides read TGTGCCAGCAGTTTAAGCACTTATTCCTACGAGCAGTACTTC. Amino acid sequence: CASSLSTYSYEQYF.

This clonotype was seen just once. V is TRBV10-3 and J is TRBJ1-6, with 10 positions matching TRBD1. This CDR3 spans 12 amino acids. Germline CDR1 reads ENHRY; CDR2 reads SYGVKD. Here the CDR3 reads CALTGGESPLHF. The DNA of the CDR3 is TGTGCGCTGACAGGGGGCGAATCACCCCTCCACTTT.

The V and J genes are TRBV7-2 and TRBJ2-7; 8 positions match TRBD2. V dropped 11 bases and J dropped 6; count of bases not matched to a gene: 12. The CDR3 runs to 13 residues. The V gene's germline CDR1 is SGHTA and CDR2 FQGNSA. The CDR3 here is CAWSPGLVLEQYF. DNA of the CDR3: TGTGCCTGGAGTCCGGGACTAGTGCTCGAGCAGTACTTC.

Note on this clonotype: One junction end disagrees with the germline gene, perhaps due to a read error. V gene TRBV10-3 combines with J gene TRBJ1-6; D call uncertain. Looked up from germline, CDR1 is ENHRY and CDR2 is SYGVKD. The CDR3 has 12 residues. CDR3 DNA: TGTGCCAGCAGTTGGCGGGCTTCACCCCTCCACTTT. Translation gives CASSWRASPLHF.

In its sample, this clonotype was seen many times. The genes are TRBV24-1 and TRBJ2-6, with D unclear. The CDR3 extends over 14 amino acids. V shed 8 bases and J shed 0 bases, with 7 bases lying between them. Germline CDR1 is KGHDR and CDR2 is SFDVKD. The CDR3: CATIISSGANVLTF. The CDR3, as DNA: TGTGCCACCATTATAAGCTCTGGGGCCAACGTCCTGACTTTC.

This clonotype has a handful of counts. The chain recombines TRBV24-1 with TRBJ2-7; the match to TRBD1 covers 8 bases. The CDR3 covers 13 residues. The germline V gene encodes CDR1 KGHDR and CDR2 SFDVKD. Germline trimming cut 2 bases from V and 7 bases from J; bases unmatched to any gene: 3. The CDR3, as DNA: TGTGCCACCAGTGATTGGACAGGGCGGGAGCAGTACTTC. Translated: CATSDWTGREQYF.

This clonotype was found many times. The rearrangement uses TRBV5-1 and TRBJ2-7, with D perhaps TRBD1 (5 bases). The CDR3 loop spans 13 amino acids. The V end lost 5 bases, the J end lost 1 base, and 10 bases lay between the germline ends. The germline gives CDR1 SGHRS, CDR2 YFSETQ. The CDR3: CASRRQPSYEQYF. The CDR3 bases are TGCGCCAGCAGACGACAGCCGTCCTACGAGCAGTACTTC.

V usage is TRBV5-1 and J usage is TRBJ1-6; TRBD1 is a possible D gene (5 bases). The CDR3 totals 13 residues. V lost 5 bases, J lost 7 bases, and 10 bases lay in between. Germline-derived CDR1 and CDR2 are SGHRS and YFSETQ. The CDR3 nucleotides are TGCGCCAGCAGACTATCAGGGAATTCACCCCTCCACTTT. Its translation: CASRLSGNSPLHF.

The chain employs TRBV5-8 and TRBJ2-5, with 10 bases fitting TRBD2. V lost 5 bases to trimming and J lost 11 bases; unmatched junction nucleotides: 12. This CDR3 spans 14 amino acids. Germline loops: CDR1 SGHTS, CDR2 YDEGEE. CDR3 sequence: CASSVSLAGDTQYF. The CDR3 bases are TGTGCCAGCAGTGTGTCCCTAGCGGGAGATACGCAGTACTTC.